This T cell receptor beta chain stems from a study of radiation and T cells in renal cell carcinoma. General observations from the study: Baseline intratumoral clonotype presence is unknown without pretreatment biopsies.

The time point here: blood 2 weeks post-SBRT. Noted treatment: 15 Gy SBRT to primary tumor, nephrectomy 4 weeks later. Turning to this clone: Its antigen remains unidentified. This specimen includes other DNA sequences encoding the same CDR3.

The data were produced by immunoSEQ multiplex PCR, yet TCRdb's version contains in-frame clones alone and is incomplete. This sample has about 130,000 clones, with 65% to 85% found just once. Germline lookup yields CDR1 SGHDT and CDR2 YYEEEE. The CDR3 contains 11 residues. V shed 3 bases and J shed 0 bases, with 1 base lying between them. The sample in question was blood, obtained from a patient whose treatment included radiotherapy and nephrectomy. This TCR was recovered from a man aged 45-60 years with renal cell carcinoma. The V and J genes are TRBV5-6 and TRBJ2-7; D is unclear. The CDR3 spells CASSSSYEQYF. The CDR3 region has the DNA TGTGCCAGCAGCTCCTCCTACGAGCAGTACTTC.